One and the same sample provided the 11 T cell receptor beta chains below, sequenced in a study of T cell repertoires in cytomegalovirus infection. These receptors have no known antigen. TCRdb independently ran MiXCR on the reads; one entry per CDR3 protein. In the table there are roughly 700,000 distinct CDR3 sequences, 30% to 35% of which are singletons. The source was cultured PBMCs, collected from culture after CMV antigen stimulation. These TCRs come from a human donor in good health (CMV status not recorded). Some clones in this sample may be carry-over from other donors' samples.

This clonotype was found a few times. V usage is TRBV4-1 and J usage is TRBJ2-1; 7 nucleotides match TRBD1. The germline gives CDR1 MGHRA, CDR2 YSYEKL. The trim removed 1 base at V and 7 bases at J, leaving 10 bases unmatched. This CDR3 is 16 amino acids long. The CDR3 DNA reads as TGCGCCAGCAGCCAAGCCCCTATGGACAGGCGAAATGAGCAGTTCTTC. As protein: CASSQAPMDRRNEQFF.

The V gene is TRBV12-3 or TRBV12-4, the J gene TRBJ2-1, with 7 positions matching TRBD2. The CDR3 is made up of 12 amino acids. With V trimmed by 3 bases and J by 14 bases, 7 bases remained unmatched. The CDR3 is CASSLIGLEEFF. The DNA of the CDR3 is TGTGCCAGCAGTTTGATCGGACTAGAGGAGTTCTTC.

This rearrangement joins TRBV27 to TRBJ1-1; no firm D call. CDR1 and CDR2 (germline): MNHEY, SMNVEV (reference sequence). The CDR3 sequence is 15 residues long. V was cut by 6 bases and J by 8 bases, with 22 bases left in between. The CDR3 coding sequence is TGTGCCAGCAGCCCCATCTCGGGAAAGCCCCCCGAAGCTTTCTTT. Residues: CASSPISGKPPEAFF.

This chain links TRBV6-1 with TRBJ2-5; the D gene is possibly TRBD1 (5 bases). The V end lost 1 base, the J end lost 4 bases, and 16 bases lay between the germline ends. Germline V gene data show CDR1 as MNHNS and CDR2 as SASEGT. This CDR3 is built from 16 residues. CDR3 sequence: CASSEVKGQGLETQYF. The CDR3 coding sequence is TGTGCCAGCAGTGAAGTAAAAGGGCAGGGTCTAGAGACCCAGTACTTC.

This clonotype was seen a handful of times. The CDR3 spells CASSAQGTGEKLFF. CDR3 bases: TGTGCCAGCAGTGCACAGGGTACTGGTGAAAAACTGTTTTTT. This chain connects TRBV28 to TRBJ1-4, with a weak D call TRBD1 (6 bases). Trimming took off 5 bases at V and 7 bases at J, with 14 bases between the two ends. Per the germline V gene, CDR1 is MDHEN and CDR2 is SYDVKM. The CDR3 length is 14 residues.

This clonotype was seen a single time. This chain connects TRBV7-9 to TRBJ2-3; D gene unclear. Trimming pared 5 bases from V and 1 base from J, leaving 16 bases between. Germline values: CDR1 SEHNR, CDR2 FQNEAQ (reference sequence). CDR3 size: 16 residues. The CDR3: CASSPISFPGTDTQYF. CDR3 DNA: TGTGCCAGCAGCCCAATCTCCTTTCCGGGCACAGATACGCAGTATTTT.

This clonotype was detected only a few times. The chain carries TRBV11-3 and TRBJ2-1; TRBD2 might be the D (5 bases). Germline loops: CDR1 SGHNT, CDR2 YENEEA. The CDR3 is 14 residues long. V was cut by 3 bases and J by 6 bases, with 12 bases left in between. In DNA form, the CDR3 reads TGTGCCAGCAGCTTGGAGGCATCCGGCAATGAGCAGTTCTTC. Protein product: CASSLEASGNEQFF.

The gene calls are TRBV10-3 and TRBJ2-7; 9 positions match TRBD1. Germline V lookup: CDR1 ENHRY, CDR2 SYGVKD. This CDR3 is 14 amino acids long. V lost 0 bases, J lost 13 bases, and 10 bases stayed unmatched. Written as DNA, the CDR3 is TGTGCCATCAGTGAGTCCAGAGGACAGGGGCTACCCTACTTC. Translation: CAISESRGQGLPYF.

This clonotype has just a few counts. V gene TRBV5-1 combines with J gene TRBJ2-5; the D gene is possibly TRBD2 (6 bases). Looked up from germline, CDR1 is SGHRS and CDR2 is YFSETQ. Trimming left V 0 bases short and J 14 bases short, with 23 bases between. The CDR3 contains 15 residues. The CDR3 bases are TGCGCCAGCAGCTTGGATGCTTTGCCCGGGGACTTTAGATACTTC. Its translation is CASSLDALPGDFRYF.

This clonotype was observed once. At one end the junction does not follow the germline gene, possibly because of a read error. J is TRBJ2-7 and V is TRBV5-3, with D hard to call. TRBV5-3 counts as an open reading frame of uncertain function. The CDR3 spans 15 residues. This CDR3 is CASSSPFGQAYEQYF. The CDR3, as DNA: TGTGCCAGCAGCTCTCCATTCGGGCAGGCCTACGAGCAGTACTTC.

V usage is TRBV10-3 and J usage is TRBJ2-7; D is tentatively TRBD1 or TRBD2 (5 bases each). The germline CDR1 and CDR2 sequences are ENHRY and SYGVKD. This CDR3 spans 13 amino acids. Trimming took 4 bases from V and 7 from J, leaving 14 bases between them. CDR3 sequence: CAISATGAEEQYF. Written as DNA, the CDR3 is TGTGCCATCAGTGCAACCGGGGCGGAGGAGCAGTACTTC.